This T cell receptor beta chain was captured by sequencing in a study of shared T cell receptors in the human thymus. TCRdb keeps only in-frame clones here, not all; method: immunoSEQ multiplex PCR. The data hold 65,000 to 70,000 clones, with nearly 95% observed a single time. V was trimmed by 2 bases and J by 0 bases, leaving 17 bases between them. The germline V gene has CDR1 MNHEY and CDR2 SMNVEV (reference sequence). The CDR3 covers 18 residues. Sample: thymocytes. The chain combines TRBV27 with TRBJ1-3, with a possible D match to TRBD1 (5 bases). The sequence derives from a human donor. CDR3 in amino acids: CASSLRPPSGTSGNTIYF. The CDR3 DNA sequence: TGTGCCAGCAGTTTAAGGCCCCCCAGCGGGACCTCTGGAAACACCATATATTTT.